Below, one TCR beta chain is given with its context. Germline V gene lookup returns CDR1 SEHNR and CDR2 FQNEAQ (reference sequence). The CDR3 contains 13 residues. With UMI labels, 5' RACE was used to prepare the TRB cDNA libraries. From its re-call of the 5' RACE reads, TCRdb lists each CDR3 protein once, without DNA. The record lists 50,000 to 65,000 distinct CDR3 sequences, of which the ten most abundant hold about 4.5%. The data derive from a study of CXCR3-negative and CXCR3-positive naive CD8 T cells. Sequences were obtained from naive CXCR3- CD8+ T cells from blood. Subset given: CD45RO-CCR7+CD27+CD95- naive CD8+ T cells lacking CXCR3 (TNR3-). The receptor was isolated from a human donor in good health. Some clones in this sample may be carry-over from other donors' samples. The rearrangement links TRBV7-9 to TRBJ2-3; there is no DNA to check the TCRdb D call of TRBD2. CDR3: CASSNRLVDTQYF.